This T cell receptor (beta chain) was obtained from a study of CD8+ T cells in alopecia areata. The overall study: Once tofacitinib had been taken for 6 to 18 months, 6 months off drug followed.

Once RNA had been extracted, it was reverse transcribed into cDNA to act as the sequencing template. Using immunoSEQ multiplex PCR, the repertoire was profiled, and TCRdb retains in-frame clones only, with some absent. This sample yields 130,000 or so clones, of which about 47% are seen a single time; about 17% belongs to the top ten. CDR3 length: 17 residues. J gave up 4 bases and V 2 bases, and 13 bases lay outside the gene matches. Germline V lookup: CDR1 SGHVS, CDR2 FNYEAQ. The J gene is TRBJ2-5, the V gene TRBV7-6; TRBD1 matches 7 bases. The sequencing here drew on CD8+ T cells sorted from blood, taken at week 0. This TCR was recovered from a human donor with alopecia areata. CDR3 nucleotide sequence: TGTGCCAGCAGCTTAAGGGACGGGGACAGCGAAGGAGAGACCCAGTACTTC. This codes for CASSLRDGDSEGETQYF.